The 8 T cell receptor beta chains given below trace back to one sample, sequenced in a study of preoperative IRX-2 immunotherapy in early breast cancer. The treatment: preoperative locoregional IRX-2 cytokine immunotherapy. Here immunoSEQ multiplex PCR was the method, and the copy in TCRdb shows in-frame clones only, minus some. The repertoire holds 35,000 to 45,000 clones, roughly 82% seen once, with about 1.5% in the top ten. The source was lymph node tissue, collected after IRX-2 immunotherapy. These receptors came from a human donor with breast cancer.

V usage is TRBV5-1 and J usage is TRBJ2-7; D is unclear. This CDR3 region has 14 residues. Trimming left V 4 bases short and J 3 bases short, with 14 bases between. Germline CDR1 is SGHRS and CDR2 is YFSETQ. The CDR3 loop is CASSQGRLGYEQYF. DNA of the CDR3: TGCGCCAGCAGCCAAGGTCGGCTAGGCTACGAGCAGTACTTC.

This chain uses TRBV7-2 with TRBJ2-3; no reliable D call. V lost 6 bases to trimming and J lost 4 bases, with 20 bases between them. The CDR3 totals 16 residues. CDR1 is SGHTA, CDR2 FQGNSA, per germline. CDR3 in DNA: TGTGCCAGCAGTTTAACTACACCTCGGAAAGCAGATACGCAGTATTTT. Amino acids: CASSLTTPRKADTQYF.

This sequence joins TRBV10-1 and TRBJ2-1; D is unresolved. The V gene lost 4 bases and the J gene lost 5 bases, with 3 bases spanning the gap. There are 11 residues in the CDR3. The germline gives CDR1 WNHNN, CDR2 SYGVQD (reference sequence). CDR3 DNA: TGCGCCAGCAGTGCACACAATGAGCAGTTCTTC. It specifies CASSAHNEQFF.

The chain joins TRBV11-3 to TRBJ1-1; D is perhaps TRBD1 (6 bases). Per the germline V gene, CDR1 is SGHNT and CDR2 is YENEEA. Trimming took off 6 bases at V and 1 base at J, with 15 bases between the two ends. CDR3 length equals 15 residues. The DNA for the CDR3 is TGTGCCAGCAGGAACCAGGGGACCAAGAACACTGAAGCTTTCTTT. It codes for CASRNQGTKNTEAFF.

The V and J genes are TRBV19 and TRBJ2-3; D unresolved. Germline lookup yields CDR1 LNHDA and CDR2 SQIVND (reference sequence). V lost 5 bases and J lost 5, with 17 bases in between. The CDR3 spans 15 residues. The CDR3 is CASSSYRVGQDTQYF. Here the CDR3 DNA reads TGTGCCAGTAGTTCTTATCGGGTAGGGCAAGATACGCAGTATTTT.

The gene calls are TRBV12-5 and TRBJ1-2, with D possibly TRBD1 on 6 matching bases. V lost 2 bases, J lost 4 bases, and 11 bases lay in between. The CDR3 is made up of 14 amino acids. CDR1 and CDR2 from the germline V gene are LGHNT and FRNRAP. The CDR3 is CASGLYPDSYGYTF. The CDR3 DNA reads as TGTGCTAGTGGTTTGTACCCGGACAGCTATGGCTACACCTTC. The full variable domain, with the rest looked up from reference TRBV12-5 and TRBJ1-2, is DARVTQTPRHKVTEMGQEVTMRCQPILGHNTVFWYRQTMMQGLELLAYFRNRAPLDDSGMPKDRFSAEMPDATLATLKIQPSEPRDSAVYFCASGLYPDSYGYTFGSGTRLTVV.

The chain combines TRBV19 with TRBJ1-6, with unresolved D. This CDR3 is 14 amino acids long. Trimming took 5 bases from V and 2 from J, leaving 7 bases between them. Germline V gives CDR1 LNHDA, CDR2 SQIVND (reference sequence). The chain's CDR3 is CASSGLAYNSPLHF. CDR3 bases: TGTGCCAGTAGTGGTCTTGCCTATAATTCACCCCTCCACTTT.

The chain recombines TRBV14 with TRBJ2-3; 10 nucleotides agree with TRBD2. Germline CDR1 and CDR2: SGHDN and FVKESK. With 3 bases clipped from V and 2 bases from J, the junction kept 8 bases outside the gene matches. The CDR3 covers 17 residues. The CDR3 is CASSHVLAGAHTDTQYF. The CDR3 nucleotides are TGTGCCAGCAGCCACGTGCTAGCGGGGGCCCACACAGATACGCAGTATTTT. The full variable domain, completed using reference TRBV14 and TRBJ2-3, is EAGVTQFPSHSVIEKGQTVTLRCDPISGHDNLYWYRRVMGKEIKFLLHFVKESKQDESGMPNNRFLAERTGGTYSTLKVQPAELEDSGVYFCASSHVLAGAHTDTQYFGPGTRLTVL.